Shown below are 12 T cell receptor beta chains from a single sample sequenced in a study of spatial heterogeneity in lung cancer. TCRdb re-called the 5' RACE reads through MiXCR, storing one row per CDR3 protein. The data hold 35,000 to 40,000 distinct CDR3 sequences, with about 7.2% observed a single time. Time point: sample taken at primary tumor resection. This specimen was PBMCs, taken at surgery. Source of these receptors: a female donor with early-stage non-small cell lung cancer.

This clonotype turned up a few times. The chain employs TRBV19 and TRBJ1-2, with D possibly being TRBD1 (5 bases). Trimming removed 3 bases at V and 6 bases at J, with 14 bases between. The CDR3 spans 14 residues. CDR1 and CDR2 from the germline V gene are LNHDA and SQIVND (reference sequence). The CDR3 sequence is CASSIRGAENGYTF. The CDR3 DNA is TGTGCCAGTAGTATTCGTGGGGCAGAAAATGGCTACACCTTC.

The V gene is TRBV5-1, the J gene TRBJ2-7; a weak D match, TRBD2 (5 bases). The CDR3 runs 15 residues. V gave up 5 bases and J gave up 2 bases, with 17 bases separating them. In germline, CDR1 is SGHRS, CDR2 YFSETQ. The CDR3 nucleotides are TGCGCCAGCAGTCTAGGCACCCACGGGGCCTACGAGCAGTACTTC. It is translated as CASSLGTHGAYEQYF.

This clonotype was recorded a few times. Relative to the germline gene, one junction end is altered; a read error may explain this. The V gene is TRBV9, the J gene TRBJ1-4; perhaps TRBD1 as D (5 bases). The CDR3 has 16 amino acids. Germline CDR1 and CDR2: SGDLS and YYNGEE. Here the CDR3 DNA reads TGTGCCAGCAGCGAGGGAAGGGGCCCTTCTAACGAAAAACTGTTTTTT. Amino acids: CASSEGRGPSNEKLFF.

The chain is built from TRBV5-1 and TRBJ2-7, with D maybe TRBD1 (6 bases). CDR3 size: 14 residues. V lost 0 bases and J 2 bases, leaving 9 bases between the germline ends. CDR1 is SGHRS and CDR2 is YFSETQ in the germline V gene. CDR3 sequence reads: CASSLDRVPYEQYF. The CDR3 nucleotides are TGCGCCAGCAGCTTGGACAGGGTCCCCTACGAGCAGTACTTC.

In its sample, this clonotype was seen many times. CDR3 protein: CASSYGLAEGTQYF. CDR3 in DNA: TGTGCCAGCAGTTACGGGCTAGCTGAGGGTACGCAGTATTTT. The genes are TRBV6-5 and TRBJ2-3, with D perhaps matching TRBD2 (5 bases). This CDR3 is built from 14 residues. In germline, CDR1 is MNHEY, CDR2 SVGAGI. Trimming left V 2 bases short and J 8 bases short, with 14 bases between.

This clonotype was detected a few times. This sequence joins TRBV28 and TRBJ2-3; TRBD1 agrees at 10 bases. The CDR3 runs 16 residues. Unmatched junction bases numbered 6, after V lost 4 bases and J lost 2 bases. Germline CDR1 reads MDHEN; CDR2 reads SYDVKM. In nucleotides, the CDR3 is TGTGCCAGCAGTTCACATGGGACAGGGGACACAGATACGCAGTATTTT. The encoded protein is CASSSHGTGDTDTQYF.

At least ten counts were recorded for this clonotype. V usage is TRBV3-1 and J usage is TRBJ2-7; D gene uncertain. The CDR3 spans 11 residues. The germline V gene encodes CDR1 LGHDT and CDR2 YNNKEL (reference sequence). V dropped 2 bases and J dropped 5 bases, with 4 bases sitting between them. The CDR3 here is CASSQSHEQYF. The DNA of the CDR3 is TGTGCCAGCAGCCAAAGTCACGAGCAGTACTTC.

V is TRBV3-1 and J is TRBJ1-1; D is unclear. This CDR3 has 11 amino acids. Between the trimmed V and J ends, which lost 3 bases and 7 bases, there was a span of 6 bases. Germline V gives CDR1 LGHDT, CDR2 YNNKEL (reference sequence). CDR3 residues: CASSHAGEAFF. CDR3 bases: TGTGCCAGCAGCCACGCAGGTGAAGCTTTCTTT.

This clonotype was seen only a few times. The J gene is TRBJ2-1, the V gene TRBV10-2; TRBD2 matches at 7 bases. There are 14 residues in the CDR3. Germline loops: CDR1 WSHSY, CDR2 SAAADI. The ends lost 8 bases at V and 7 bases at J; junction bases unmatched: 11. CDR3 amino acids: CASGGTIRSNEQFF. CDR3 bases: TGCGCCAGCGGGGGGACTATCCGATCGAATGAGCAGTTCTTC.

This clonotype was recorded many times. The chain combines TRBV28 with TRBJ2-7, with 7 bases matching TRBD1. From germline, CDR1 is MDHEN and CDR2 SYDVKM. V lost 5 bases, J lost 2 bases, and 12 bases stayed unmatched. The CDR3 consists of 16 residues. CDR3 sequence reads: CASSPWQGVNTYEQYF. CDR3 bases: TGTGCCAGCAGTCCTTGGCAGGGGGTTAACACCTACGAGCAGTACTTC.

CDR3 protein: CASSLPAGAGSSGANVLTF. The CDR3 DNA reads as TGTGCCAGCAGCCTCCCCGCAGGGGCCGGAAGCTCTGGGGCCAACGTCCTGACTTTC. This chain uses TRBV4-2 with TRBJ2-6, with D perhaps TRBD1 (6 bases). This CDR3 has 19 amino acids. Germline assignment: CDR1 LGHNA and CDR2 YNFKEQ. V was pared by 4 bases and J by 0 bases, with 19 bases between.

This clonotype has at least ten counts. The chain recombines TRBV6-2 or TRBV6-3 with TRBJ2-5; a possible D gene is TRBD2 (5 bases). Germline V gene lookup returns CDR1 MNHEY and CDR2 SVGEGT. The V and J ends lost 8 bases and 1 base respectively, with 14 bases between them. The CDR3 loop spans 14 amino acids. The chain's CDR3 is CASRAVGVQETQYF. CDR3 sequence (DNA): TGTGCCAGCCGCGCCGTCGGGGTCCAAGAGACCCAGTACTTC.